A selection of T cell receptor beta chains follows, all from one sample in a study of blood T cell repertoires in COVID-19. Measured with immunoSEQ multiplex PCR; TCRdb has only the in-frame clones, and not every one. The data hold under 250,000 clones, with around 83% observed a single time. The sequencing input was peripheral blood. The origin of the receptors is a woman between 50 and 59 years old with acute or convalescent COVID-19. The CDR3 runs from the conserved cysteine through the conserved F or W. Each record gives: D gene, J gene, V gene, clone size, CDR3 protein, CDR3 DNA. The D gene is left open where the match is weak. Clone size is stated in some rows and not others, as once, few, many or a class when expanded.

D: NA
J: TRBJ2-1
V: TRBV10-3
size: NA
CDR3: CAIRGSGPNNEQFF
DNA: TGTGCCATCCGGGGAAGCGGGCCGAATAACGAGCAGTTCTTC

D: NA
J: TRBJ2-7
V: TRBV28
size: NA
CDR3: CASGLLSSYEQYF
DNA: TGTGCCAGCGGACTCCTCAGCTCCTACGAGCAGTACTTC

D: TRBD2
J: TRBJ2-3
V: TRBV5-6
size: NA
CDR3: CASSLAGGPLDTQYF
DNA: TGTGCCAGCAGTTTAGCGGGAGGGCCTCTCGATACGCAGTATTTT

D: TRBD2
J: TRBJ2-1
V: TRBV7-7
size: NA
CDR3: CASSPGTSGVNEQFF
DNA: TGTGCTAGCAGCCCCGGGACTAGCGGGGTAAATGAGCAGTTCTTC

D: TRBD1
J: TRBJ1-2
V: TRBV11-1
size: NA
CDR3: CASSPGQGLDGYTF
DNA: TGTGCCAGCAGCCCGGGACAGGGCTTGGATGGCTACACCTTC

D: TRBD2
J: TRBJ2-3
V: TRBV6-5
size: few
CDR3: CASRSGRAGTDTQYF
DNA: TGTGCCAGTAGGAGCGGGAGGGCGGGCACAGATACGCAGTATTTT

D: TRBD2
J: TRBJ2-1
V: TRBV2
size: NA
CDR3: CASSAGGGNEQFF
DNA: TGTGCCAGCAGTGCCGGGGGGGGCAATGAGCAGTTCTTC

D: NA
J: TRBJ1-1
V: TRBV20-1
size: NA
CDR3: CSASRMGRNTEAFF
DNA: TGCAGTGCTAGTAGGATGGGCAGGAACACTGAAGCTTTCTTT

D: NA
J: TRBJ2-7
V: TRBV11-1
size: NA
CDR3: CASSRGPFSSYEQYF
DNA: TGTGCCAGCAGCCGAGGTCCCTTTAGCTCCTACGAGCAGTACTTC

D: NA
J: TRBJ1-1
V: TRBV5-6
size: NA
CDR3: CASSRPDRETANTEAFF
DNA: TGTGCCAGCAGCCGCCCAGATCGCGAGACAGCGAACACTGAAGCTTTCTTT

D: NA
J: TRBJ2-7
V: TRBV28
size: NA
CDR3: CASSPRPGGAYEQYF
DNA: TGTGCCAGCAGCCCTCGCCCCGGCGGGGCCTACGAGCAGTACTTC

D: NA
J: TRBJ1-2
V: TRBV28
size: NA
CDR3: CASSYRPGPGYTF
DNA: TGTGCCAGCAGTTATCGACCAGGGCCTGGCTACACCTTC

D: NA
J: TRBJ2-3
V: TRBV28
size: NA
CDR3: CASSNSPSTDTQYF
DNA: TGTGCCAGCAGTAACAGCCCGAGCACAGATACGCAGTATTTT

D: NA
J: TRBJ2-1
V: TRBV11-2
size: NA
CDR3: CASSLVRGSSTNEQFF
DNA: TGTGCCAGCAGCTTAGTTCGGGGGAGTTCTACCAATGAGCAGTTCTTC

D: NA
J: TRBJ1-1
V: TRBV3-1/TRBV3-2
size: NA
CDR3: CASSRTVLNTEAFF
DNA: TGTGCCAGCAGCCGGACAGTATTGAACACTGAAGCTTTCTTT

D: TRBD2
J: TRBJ2-1
V: TRBV7-2
size: few
CDR3: CASSSGLDYNEQFF
DNA: TGTGCCAGCAGCTCGGGACTAGACTACAATGAGCAGTTCTTC

D: NA
J: TRBJ1-2
V: TRBV20-1
size: NA
CDR3: CSARTEEGYTF
DNA: TGCAGTGCCCGGACTGAGGAAGGCTACACCTTC

D: TRBD2
J: TRBJ2-1
V: TRBV2
size: NA
CDR3: CASTGLAGGLEQFF
DNA: TGTGCCAGCACGGGACTAGCGGGAGGTTTAGAGCAGTTCTTC

D: TRBD2
J: TRBJ2-5
V: TRBV19
size: NA
CDR3: CASSSGTRSETQYF
DNA: TGTGCCAGTAGTTCCGGGACTAGGAGTGAGACCCAGTACTTC

D: NA
J: TRBJ1-2
V: TRBV7-2
size: NA
CDR3: CASSLSQGGYTF
DNA: TGTGCCAGCAGCTTATCGCAGGGTGGCTACACCTTC

D: NA
J: TRBJ2-7
V: TRBV28
size: NA
CDR3: CASSIPGQGYYEQYF
DNA: TGTGCCAGCAGTATACCGGGACAAGGGTACTACGAGCAGTACTTC

D: NA
J: TRBJ2-7
V: TRBV25-1
size: NA
CDR3: CASRGGTYEQYF
DNA: TGTGCCAGTAGGGGGGGGACCTACGAGCAGTACTTC

D: TRBD2
J: TRBJ2-3
V: TRBV5-5
size: NA
CDR3: CASRLAGTTDTQYF
DNA: TGTGCCAGCAGGTTAGCGGGGACCACAGATACGCAGTATTTT

D: NA
J: TRBJ2-7
V: TRBV2
size: NA
CDR3: CASLQDTYEQYF
DNA: TGTGCCAGCTTACAGGATACCTACGAGCAGTACTTC

D: NA
J: TRBJ1-3
V: TRBV6-5
size: once
CDR3: CASSSSLSGNTIYF
DNA: TGTGCCAGCAGTTCGTCTCTCTCGGGAAACACCATATATTTT

D: NA
J: TRBJ2-1
V: TRBV11-2
size: NA
CDR3: CASSSAGSYNEQFF
DNA: TGTGCCAGCAGCTCCGCGGGCTCCTACAATGAGCAGTTCTTC

D: NA
J: TRBJ2-2
V: TRBV6-5
size: NA
CDR3: CASSLLGELFF
DNA: TGTGCCAGCAGTCTCCTCGGGGAGCTGTTTTTT

D: TRBD2
J: TRBJ2-1
V: TRBV11-2
size: NA
CDR3: CASSPSGSEQFF
DNA: TGTGCCAGCAGTCCTAGCGGGAGTGAGCAGTTCTTC

D: NA
J: TRBJ2-1
V: TRBV28
size: NA
CDR3: CASRQTRTNEQFF
DNA: TGTGCCAGCCGTCAGACTAGGACCAATGAGCAGTTCTTC

D: NA
J: TRBJ2-2
V: TRBV7-2
size: NA
CDR3: CASSPSGYLNTGELFF
DNA: TGTGCCAGCAGCCCCTCGGGTTACCTGAACACCGGGGAGCTGTTTTTT

D: TRBD1
J: TRBJ2-1
V: TRBV19
size: NA
CDR3: CASSPTGNEQFF
DNA: TGTGCCAGTAGTCCGACAGGGAATGAGCAGTTCTTC

D: NA
J: TRBJ2-1
V: TRBV27
size: NA
CDR3: CASSLAAEYNEQFF
DNA: TGTGCCAGCAGTTTAGCAGCGGAATACAATGAGCAGTTCTTC

D: TRBD2
J: TRBJ2-7
V: TRBV6-6
size: NA
CDR3: CASSYGLAGDEQYF
DNA: TGTGCCAGCAGTTACGGTCTAGCGGGAGACGAGCAGTACTTC

D: TRBD2
J: TRBJ2-2
V: TRBV9
size: NA
CDR3: CASKVGLAGGELFF
DNA: TGTGCCAGCAAAGTCGGACTAGCGGGAGGGGAGCTGTTTTTT

D: NA
J: TRBJ1-2
V: TRBV9
size: NA
CDR3: CASSVVSGSYTF
DNA: TGTGCCAGCAGCGTAGTGAGTGGTAGCTACACCTTC

D: NA
J: TRBJ2-6
V: TRBV6-1
size: NA
CDR3: CASKVGGGANVLTF
DNA: TGTGCCAGCAAAGTAGGAGGTGGGGCCAACGTCCTGACTTTC

D: TRBD2
J: TRBJ2-5
V: TRBV9
size: NA
CDR3: CASNSGTSGRGETQYF
DNA: TGTGCCAGCAACTCCGGGACTAGCGGGAGAGGAGAGACCCAGTACTTC

D: TRBD1
J: TRBJ2-7
V: TRBV18
size: NA
CDR3: CASSPYGQGSYEQYF
DNA: TGTGCCAGCTCACCGTATGGACAGGGGTCCTACGAGCAGTACTTC

D: NA
J: TRBJ2-2
V: TRBV5-1
size: NA
CDR3: CASSPVQVPGELFF
DNA: TGCGCCAGCAGCCCCGTCCAGGTTCCCGGGGAGCTGTTTTTT

D: TRBD2
J: TRBJ2-1
V: TRBV19
size: once
CDR3: CASSIRSGRGLAGPYFLSYNEQFF
DNA: TGTGCCAGTAGTATTCGGTCCGGACGGGGACTAGCGGGACCTTACTTTCTCTCCTACAATGAGCAGTTCTTC

D: TRBD2
J: TRBJ2-2
V: TRBV19
size: NA
CDR3: CASSIKTSGRARELFF
DNA: TGTGCCAGTAGTATAAAAACTAGCGGGAGGGCAAGGGAGCTGTTTTTT

D: NA
J: TRBJ2-7
V: TRBV24-1
size: NA
CDR3: CATSDGGTPQYF
DNA: TGTGCCACCAGTGATGGTGGGACACCTCAGTACTTC

D: TRBD1
J: TRBJ1-1
V: TRBV6-6
size: NA
CDR3: CASTSDRTTEAFF
DNA: TGTGCCAGCACCTCGGACAGGACAACTGAAGCTTTCTTT